This TCR beta chain was found in a study of cytomegalovirus exposure and HLA in healthy donors (dated by TCRdb to the late 2010s). Broadly, across the study: In an earlier analysis of fewer than 750 of the donors, 276 Gb of sequence data and 95 million to 130 million unique TCR beta sequences from about 190 million T cells were reported. The number of typed donors differed by locus: roughly 629-640 for A, B, C, DRB1 and DQB1; about 520 for DQA1; 606 for DPA1; and some 430 for DPB1. HLA typing covered class I and class II loci at four-digit resolution. Rather than using new phenotypic data, the later analysis identified candidate immune exposures from TCR beta sequences and from how often those sequences occurred across donors. Across under 500 genotyped donors of the cohort, an average of approximately 240,000 unique TCR beta nucleotide sequences per donor were sequenced, and 15% to 20% of those sequences were non-productive. A later genetic analysis used genome-wide SNP genotypes for about 60% of the roughly 670 donors, treating that subset as a discovery cohort. The study aimed to test whether cataloging public T cell receptors could reveal signatures of past pathogen exposure. Approximately 330 gigabases of sequencing data and roughly 81 million unique TCR sequences made up an early release that covered about 640 HLA-typed donors. To study patterns of TCR occurrence, a later analysis re-analyzed previously published TCR beta repertoires from around 670 donors and added high-resolution HLA genotyping. To decide whether each TCR beta V gene segment behaved as functional or pseudogenic, an earlier analysis of approximately 600 of the donors relied on high-throughput TCR beta sequencing. Donor age, sex, ethnicity and CMV serostatus were collected together with the repertoire data. Every discovery cohort repertoire had been produced on one sequencing platform. Besides the first cohort of around 700 subjects, a separate validation cohort made up of roughly 130 different subjects was used. The T cell repertoires of under 700 subjects were profiled by immunosequencing and related to cytomegalovirus serostatus. Of the 350 to 450 genotyped donors, less than 85% were placed in the genetic ancestry cluster associated with self-reported Caucasian donors. A few DR-DQ haplotypes were treated as single units for association and clustering because of strong linkage in the cohort. To predict cytomegalovirus infection status, the study combined high-throughput TCR immunosequencing, statistical association of individual TCRs with disease status, and machine learning.

The cohort consisted of more than 650 healthy bone marrow donors. At the time of sampling, every cohort member was nominally healthy, though immune exposures that went unrecorded were likely present. The donor tested CMV seronegative and was one of the 352 seronegative cohort members. Each donor provided a peripheral blood sample, and peripheral blood mononuclear cells were used for TCR beta sequencing. Genomic DNA was extracted from the blood cell samples with the Qiagen DNeasy Blood Extraction Kit. Preparation of the library involved the immunoSEQ multiplex PCR assay. A mixture of 60 forward primers for TCR Vbeta segments and 13 reverse primers for TCR Jbeta segments was used in the multiplex PCR. Amplification of the CDR3 region of rearranged TCR beta genes was performed with a multiplex PCR assay on genomic DNA. On the Illumina HiSeq System, the amplified TCR beta libraries were sequenced as 87-base-pair reads. The original pipeline was this. A later analysis counted tens of millions of unique TCR beta chains across the 650 to 800 repertoires, and 9 million to 14 million of these chains were shared by at least two donors. Raw reads were error-corrected and collapsed into unique sequences with a nearest-neighbor algorithm that merged closely related sequences to remove PCR and sequencing errors. To assign V, D and J gene segments, CDR3 sequences were aligned to IMGT reference sequences. For a sequence to be retained, a match of at least six nucleotides to both a V gene segment and a J gene segment was required. A rearrangement was called productive if the CDR3 had no stop codons and remained in frame with V and J, and every other rearrangement was called non-productive. CDR3 was defined by IMGT convention, running from the second conserved V-encoded cysteine to the conserved J-encoded phenylalanine. In an earlier analysis of around 600 of the donors, sequences lacking an unambiguous match to a single V gene segment were excluded. In an earlier analysis of several hundred of the donors, V segments were called functional above 56.7% productive rearrangements and were called segregating when the between-donor standard deviation exceeded 5%. A statistical classification framework was developed to diagnose cytomegalovirus status using the catalog of TCR beta chain sequences. A later analysis assigned V and J genes by comparing TCR nucleotide sequences with IMGT/GENE-DB human TR gene sequences. In a later analysis, CDR3 sequences and most-parsimonious VDJ recombination scenarios were assigned using the TCRdist pipeline. In a later analysis, each TCR beta chain was defined by its CDR3 amino acid sequence together with its V-gene family, and reads lacking a unique V-gene family were excluded. To address suspected cross-contamination and a sequencing artifact, a later analysis removed a few hundred highly shared, low-generation-probability nucleotide sequences. For each public chain, a later analysis derived a clonal expansion index from normalized ranks of inferred template counts within each repertoire. In a later analysis, generation probabilities were computed with a VDJ recombination model fitted to out-of-frame rearrangements, and the resulting probabilities were checked against IGoR. In a later analysis, TCR-TCR, TCR-HLA and TCR-CMV co-occurrence was scored with hypergeometric tests, and a repertoire-size bias correction was applied to TCR pairs. To estimate false discovery rates, a later analysis permuted the HLA or CMV assignments 20 times. In a later analysis, co-occurring TCRs were grouped with DBSCAN, and TCRdist sequence similarity was added when clustering was performed within HLA-allele-positive subsets. For co-occurrence clustering, repertoires with fewer than 30,000 or more than 120,000 public chains were excluded, along with about five repertoires with anomalous nucleotide sharing. TCRdb holds this immuneACCESS table with in-frame rearrangements only. Some clones are missing; in checked studies, unresolved V genes explain under half, and the rest has no known cause. The V and J calls and clone size are taken from that table; D and trimming were inferred from the DNA. For this sample there are roughly 100,000 clones; around 72% appear just once. The ten largest make up over 2% of the sample.

The cysteine opens and the phenylalanine closes a CDR3 of 14 amino acids. CDR3 DNA only is kept here, 42 bases in frame from base 1. V lost 7 bases and J lost 1 base, and the count of bases not matched to a germline gene is 5. From a lookup of the germline V gene, CDR1 and CDR2 are SNHLY and FYNNEI. With regard to this clone: The antigen this receptor binds is unknown. One base away there is no much larger clone; base qualities are not given.

The paper as a whole reports these results and caveats: Immune exposure information for the cohort was limited to CMV serostatus. In both the original and validation cohorts, the classifier was reported to diagnose cytomegalovirus status with high specificity and sensitivity. Specific HLA alleles were associated with about 17,000 TCR beta sequences at a false discovery rate of 0.05 in a later analysis. A later genetic analysis reported fewer N-insertions in productive TCRs among donors in an Asian-associated ancestry cluster than the roughly 700-donor mean. Because counts were too low, around 17 rarely observed V segments, including chromosome 9 orphons, were left out of the earlier analysis of roughly 600 of the donors. Correlated functional status among segregating V segments might reflect linkage disequilibrium, but an unknown experimental factor could not be ruled out. An earlier analysis of approximately 590 of the donors showed that most TCR beta V segments appeared in productive rearrangements either about 87% or about 30% of the time, which broadly matched IMGT annotations. A further reported finding was that TCR beta sequences accurately predicted the HLA-A and HLA-B alleles for most subjects in the first cohort. When HLA alleles, especially DR and DQ, strongly co-occurred, attributing TCR associations to individual alleles was difficult. Several of the top co-occurrence clusters appeared to be linked to parvovirus B19, influenza, CMV and Epstein-Barr virus, according to a later analysis. A later analysis found that TCR association rates varied across HLA loci, with DRB1 alleles showing the most associated TCRs and HLA-C alleles the fewest. While some public TCRs were present in many individuals, most TCR sequences turned up only very rarely across donors. In vitro tests confirmed that a few of the cytomegalovirus-associated TCR beta chains recognize cytomegalovirus antigens. Roughly uniform sequencing depth across donors was assumed in presence/absence analyses, although this assumption may not hold. The study gave a list of roughly 150 TCR beta chains associated with cytomegalovirus. A cluster of highly shared sequence variants was judged likely to represent a technical artifact of the sequencing pipeline. An association between a missense DCLRE1C variant and V-gene and J-gene trimming of TCR beta chains was found in a later genetic analysis and replicated in an independent cohort. The 87-base-pair reads could not distinguish some IMGT-functional V segments, including TRBV6-2 and TRBV6-3, so those segments were excluded. In a later analysis, HLA-associated TCR beta chains showed more clonal expansion and lower generation probabilities than non-associated chains that were equally common. The authors suggested that the approach could potentially be extended to other disease states and immunological phenotypes. Only TCR beta chains were sequenced in this cohort, and the absence of alpha or paired-chain data limited detectable features. Because some donors lacked HLA typing at each locus, the association tests relied only on the typed subset. Most CMV-associated TCR beta chains appeared to be HLA-restricted in a later analysis, and the HLA associations seemed to be driven largely by CMV exposure.

This TCR was recovered from a man aged 30 to 45 in good health and CMV-seronegative. The sample comprised PBMCs. The V gene is TRBV2 and the J gene is TRBJ2-3; 7 middle bases align to TRBD1. The sequence in DNA is TGTGCCAGCACCGGGACAGCTCGCACAGATACGCAGTATTTT. The resulting protein is CASTGTARTDTQYF.